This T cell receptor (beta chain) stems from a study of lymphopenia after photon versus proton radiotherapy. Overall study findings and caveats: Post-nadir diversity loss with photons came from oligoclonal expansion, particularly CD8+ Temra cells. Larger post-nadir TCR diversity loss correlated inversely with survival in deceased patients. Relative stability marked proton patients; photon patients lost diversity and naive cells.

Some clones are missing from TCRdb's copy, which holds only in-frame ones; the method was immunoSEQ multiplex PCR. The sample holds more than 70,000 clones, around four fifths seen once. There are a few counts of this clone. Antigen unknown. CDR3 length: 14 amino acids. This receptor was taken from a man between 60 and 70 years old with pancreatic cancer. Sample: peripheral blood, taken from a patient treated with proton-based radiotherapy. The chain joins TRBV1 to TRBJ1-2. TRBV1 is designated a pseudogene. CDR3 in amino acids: CTSSQVGGIHGYTF. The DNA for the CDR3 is TGCACCAGCAGCCAAGTCGGGGGCATTCATGGCTACACCTTC.